The rows below give T cell receptor beta chains drawn from one sample of a study of monozygotic twins with inflammatory bowel disease. Following a re-call of the 5' RACE reads, TCRdb has one entry per CDR3 protein and lacks DNA. This listing includes approximately 200,000 distinct CDR3 sequences. The sample taken for sequencing was blood. The receptor source for this set is a human donor with ulcerative colitis or Crohn's disease, or a healthy co-twin of an affected twin (not recorded which). The CDR3 runs from the conserved cysteine through the conserved F or W.

TRBV19	15	TRBJ1-1	CASSMVGRINTEAFF
TRBV29-1	13	TRBJ1-1	CSVGTRRNTEAFF
TRBV4-1	16	TRBJ2-7	CASSQEITSHPREQYF
TRBV29-1	12	TRBJ2-5	CSVGGQQETQYF
TRBV5-1	15	TRBJ2-1	CASSLEGSRYNEQFF
TRBV12-3/TRBV12-4	12	TRBJ1-1	CASNPLSGEAFF
TRBV3-1	14	TRBJ2-1	CASSPGQALNEQFF
TRBV15	13	TRBJ2-6	CATTLSGANVLTF
TRBV20-1	13	TRBJ2-7	CSATGQGPYEQYF
TRBV12-3/TRBV12-4	16	TRBJ1-6	CASSSGRQVGHSPLHF
TRBV19	15	TRBJ2-2	CASSIRAGVTGELFF
TRBV7-2	12	TRBJ2-7	CASSRAASEQYF
TRBV11-2	15	TRBJ1-3	CASSPDPHSGNTIYF
TRBV29-1	12	TRBJ1-4	CSVGSATLELFF
TRBV15	14	TRBJ1-2	CATSRGAGSYGYTF
TRBV7-6	13	TRBJ1-1	CASSPGTHTEAFF
TRBV29-1	15	TRBJ2-6	CSVEDRTLGANVLTF
TRBV20-1	15	TRBJ1-2	CSADRPGRVVYGYTF
TRBV20-1	15	TRBJ1-2	CSARARGHTNYGYTF
TRBV27	16	TRBJ2-7	CASSLSRLTTDEEQYF
TRBV7-9	14	TRBJ1-3	CASSSDRPGNTIYF
TRBV20-1	15	TRBJ1-5	CSASFSLRMDQPQHF